This note documents a single TCR beta chain sequence. The sample is drawn from a study of blood T cell repertoires in COVID-19. Looking at the study overall: Collection of acute and convalescent COVID-19 samples took place in the United States, Italy and Spain. T cells, B-cell-depleted T cells, or PBMCs supplied cDNA or gDNA.

Using immunoSEQ multiplex PCR, the repertoire was profiled, and TCRdb retains in-frame clones only, with some absent. The repertoire has roughly 400,000 clones, roughly 88% of them found once; the top ten carry 2% to 2.5%. Residents of about two dozen US areas, aged about 18 to 89 years, made up the participants. Participants' own reports of clinical history determined their cohort assignment. Per the germline V gene, CDR1 is MNHEY and CDR2 is SVGAGI. The CDR3 extends over 12 amino acids. Deletions cut 8 bases from V and 4 bases from J, with 11 bases between. What was sequenced was PBMCs or T cells enriched from blood (not recorded which). V usage is TRBV6-5 and J usage is TRBJ1-2, with D tentatively TRBD1 (6 bases). The TCR comes from a middle-aged woman with acute COVID-19. CDR3 DNA: TGTGCCAGCTCGAGGGGGTTCTATGGCTACACCTTC. The encoded protein is CASSRGFYGYTF.